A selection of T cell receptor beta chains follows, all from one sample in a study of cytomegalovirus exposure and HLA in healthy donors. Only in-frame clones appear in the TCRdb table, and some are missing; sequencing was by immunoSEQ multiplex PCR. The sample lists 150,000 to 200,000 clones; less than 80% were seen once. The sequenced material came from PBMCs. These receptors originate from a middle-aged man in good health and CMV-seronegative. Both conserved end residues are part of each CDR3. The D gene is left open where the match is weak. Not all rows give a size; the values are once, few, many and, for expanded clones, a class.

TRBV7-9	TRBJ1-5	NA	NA	TGTTCCAGCAGCTTAGGAGACAGTAGCAATCAGCCCCAGCATTTT	CSSSLGDSSNQPQHF
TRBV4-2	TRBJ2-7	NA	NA	TGTGCCAGCAGCCAGTTCGCGGGCTCGGGTTACGAGCAGTACTTC	CASSQFAGSGYEQYF
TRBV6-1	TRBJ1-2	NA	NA	TGTGCCAGCGGTACAGGGCGCTCAGTGATCTATGGCTACACCTTC	CASGTGRSVIYGYTF
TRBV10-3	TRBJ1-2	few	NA	TGTGCCATCAGTGAGGGGGGCTATAAGGACTATGGCTACACCTTC	CAISEGGYKDYGYTF
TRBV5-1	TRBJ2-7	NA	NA	TGCGCCAGCAGCTTGGTCGGCTCCTACGAGCAGTACTTC	CASSLVGSYEQYF
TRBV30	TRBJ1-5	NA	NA	TGTGCCTGGAGTCCGCCCGGACGGGAATCCAAGCAGCCCCAGCATTTT	CAWSPPGRESKQPQHF
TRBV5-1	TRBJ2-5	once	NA	TGCGCCAGCAGCCCCCTCCAGGGGTTCCAAGAGACCCAGTACTTC	CASSPLQGFQETQYF
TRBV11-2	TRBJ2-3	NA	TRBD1	TGTGCCAGCAGCTTAGATCGGGGACAGTCGGATACGCAGTATTTT	CASSLDRGQSDTQYF
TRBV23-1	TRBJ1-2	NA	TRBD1	TGCGCCCCCTGTTTGAGGACAGGGGTATTCTATGGCTACACCTTC	CAPCLRTGVFYGYTF
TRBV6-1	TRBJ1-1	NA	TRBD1	TGTGCCAGCAGCGTGACAGGGCTCACTGAAGCTTTCTTT	CASSVTGLTEAFF
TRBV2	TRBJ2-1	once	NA	TGTGCCAGCAGTCCAGGGTCCTACAATGAGCAGTTCTTC	CASSPGSYNEQFF
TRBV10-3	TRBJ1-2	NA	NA	TGTGCCATCGGGGCTCGTGGGGTGTTATTCGAAGGGGGTGGCTACACCTTC	CAIGARGVLFEGGGYTF